The present T cell receptor (beta chain) was sequenced within a study of blood T cell repertoires in COVID-19. Study-wide context: Whether acute or convalescent, the COVID-19 samples came from the United States, Italy and Spain.

Trimming cost V 0 bases and J 1 base, with 17 bases left between them. There are 18 residues in the CDR3. The germline CDR1 and CDR2 sequences are SGDLS and YYNGEE. Clones were sequenced by immunoSEQ multiplex PCR, and TCRdb holds only the in-frame ones, with some missing. The table has 200,000 to 300,000 clones, 75% to 95% seen once. Seattle enrolled patients during active infection and tracked them longitudinally. The receptor was isolated from a person aged 18-35 years with COVID-19, enrolled during active disease. The genes are TRBV9 and TRBJ1-3; D gene ambiguous. Material for sequencing was peripheral blood. This chain's CDR3 is CASSVDPVSTGSGNTIYF. The CDR3 DNA follows: TGTGCCAGCAGCGTAGACCCGGTTTCAACGGGATCTGGAAACACCATATATTTT.